A selection of T cell receptor beta chains follows, all from one sample in a study of OX40 agonist ivuxolimab in advanced cancers. Clones were read by immunoSEQ multiplex PCR, and TCRdb kept only the in-frame ones, dropping some. Of tens of thousands of clones listed, approximately 80% are singletons. This material consisted of CD4+ or CD8+ T cells sorted from blood, taken in a trial of the OX40 agonist ivuxolimab. Every receptor here comes from an adult with an advanced solid tumor such as melanoma, head and neck, liver or kidney cancer. The CDR3 runs from the conserved cysteine through the conserved F or W. A D gene is named only where the DNA matches it firmly. Rows may omit the clone size; those that give it use once, few, many or a size class.

abundance	j_gene	v_gene	d_gene	CDR3aa	CDR3nt
few	TRBJ1-5	TRBV30	-	CAWSNRVGNQPQHF	TGTGCCTGGAGTAACAGGGTGGGCAATCAGCCCCAGCATTTT
-	TRBJ1-3	TRBV5-6	TRBD1	CASSLDRGRTGNTIYF	TGTGCCAGCAGCCTAGACAGGGGGCGCACTGGAAACACCATATATTTT
-	TRBJ1-3	TRBV6-1	-	CASSIRGGAGNTIYF	TGTGCCAGCAGTATCAGAGGGGGAGCTGGAAACACCATATATTTT
few	TRBJ1-6	TRBV5-8	-	CASSLGQEGSPLHF	TGTGCCAGCAGCTTGGGACAGGAGGGTTCACCCCTCCACTTT
-	TRBJ1-5	TRBV4-1	-	CASSQDRYRSLYQPQHF	TGCGCCAGCAGCCAAGATAGGTACAGGTCGCTGTATCAGCCCCAGCATTTT
-	TRBJ2-7	TRBV7-2	-	CASSLVQGSNEQYF	TGTGCCAGCAGCTTAGTTCAGGGATCTAACGAGCAGTACTTC
-	TRBJ1-2	TRBV5-5	-	CASSFRTAYGYTF	TGTGCCAGCAGCTTCCGGACGGCCTATGGCTACACCTTC
-	TRBJ2-1	TRBV9	TRBD2	CASSVGGTHNEQFF	TGTGCCAGCAGCGTCGGGGGGACTCACAATGAGCAGTTCTTC
-	TRBJ2-7	TRBV11-2	TRBD2	CASSSSAGEQYF	TGTGCCAGCAGCTCCTCAGCGGGGGAGCAGTACTTC
once	TRBJ2-1	TRBV18	-	CASSPQKGLEQFF	TGTGCCAGCTCACCACAAAAGGGTCTTGAGCAGTTCTTC
-	TRBJ2-5	TRBV27	TRBD2	CASSPPGLAAIQETQYF	TGTGCCAGCAGCCCTCCGGGACTAGCGGCAATCCAAGAGACCCAGTACTTC
-	TRBJ1-6	TRBV6-6	TRBD1	CASSYPGQASPLHF	TGTGCCAGCAGTTACCCGGGACAGGCTTCACCCCTCCACTTT
-	TRBJ1-1	TRBV6-6	-	CASSSPPDTEAFF	TGTGCCAGCAGTAGTCCTCCGGATACTGAAGCTTTCTTT
-	TRBJ2-1	TRBV2	TRBD2	CASSEGLAGVNEQFF	TGTGCCAGCAGCGAAGGACTAGCGGGAGTCAATGAGCAGTTCTTC
-	TRBJ1-4	TRBV29-1	TRBD1	CSATNQGAHEKLFF	TGCAGCGCTACGAATCAGGGGGCCCATGAAAAACTGTTTTTT
-	TRBJ1-1	TRBV19	TRBD1	CATSRGQGVTEAFF	TGTGCCACCAGTAGGGGACAGGGGGTCACTGAAGCTTTCTTT
once	TRBJ1-2	TRBV19	-	CATRLGHLTRLSYGYTF	TGTGCCACTAGATTGGGACACCTAACCCGCCTCAGCTATGGCTACACCTTC
-	TRBJ2-7	TRBV5-1	-	CASSLGAENPYEQYF	TGCGCCAGCAGCTTGGGGGCAGAGAATCCCTACGAGCAGTACTTC
-	TRBJ2-3	TRBV28	-	CASSLLKTVDTQYF	TGTGCCAGCAGCCTCCTCAAGACAGTAGATACGCAGTATTTT
-	TRBJ1-4	TRBV15	TRBD1	CATSPDAGGGLEKLFF	TGTGCCACCAGCCCTGACGCAGGGGGCGGATTAGAAAAACTGTTTTTT
-	TRBJ2-2	TRBV19	TRBD1	CASKRQGTGELFF	TGTGCCAGTAAAAGACAGGGGACCGGCGAGCTGTTTTTT
-	TRBJ1-2	TRBV28	-	CASSLLVRVGYTF	TGTGCCAGCAGTTTATTGGTGCGGGTTGGCTACACCTTC
-	TRBJ2-5	TRBV30	-	CAWSMVVGGGHFQETQYF	TGTGCCTGGAGTATGGTCGTAGGGGGAGGCCACTTTCAAGAGACCCAGTACTTC
-	TRBJ2-3	TRBV7-2	TRBD2	CASTSPGLAGGLITDTQYF	TGTGCCAGCACCTCCCCGGGACTAGCGGGGGGGCTGATCACAGATACGCAGTATTTT
-	TRBJ2-3	TRBV7-9	-	CASSRGLSTDTQYF	TGTGCCAGCAGCCGGGGACTGAGCACAGATACGCAGTATTTT